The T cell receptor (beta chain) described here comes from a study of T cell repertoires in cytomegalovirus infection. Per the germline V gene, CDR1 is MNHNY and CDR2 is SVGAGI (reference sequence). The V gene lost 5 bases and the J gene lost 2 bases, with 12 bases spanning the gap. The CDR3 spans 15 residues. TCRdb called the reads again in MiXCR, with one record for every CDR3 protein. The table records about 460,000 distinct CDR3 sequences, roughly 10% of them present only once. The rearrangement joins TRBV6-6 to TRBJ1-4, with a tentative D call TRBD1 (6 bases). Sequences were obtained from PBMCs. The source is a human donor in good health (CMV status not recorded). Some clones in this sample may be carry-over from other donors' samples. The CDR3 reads CASSTGTPTNEKLFF. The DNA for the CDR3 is TGTGCCAGCAGTACCGGGACACCTACTAATGAAAAACTGTTTTTT.